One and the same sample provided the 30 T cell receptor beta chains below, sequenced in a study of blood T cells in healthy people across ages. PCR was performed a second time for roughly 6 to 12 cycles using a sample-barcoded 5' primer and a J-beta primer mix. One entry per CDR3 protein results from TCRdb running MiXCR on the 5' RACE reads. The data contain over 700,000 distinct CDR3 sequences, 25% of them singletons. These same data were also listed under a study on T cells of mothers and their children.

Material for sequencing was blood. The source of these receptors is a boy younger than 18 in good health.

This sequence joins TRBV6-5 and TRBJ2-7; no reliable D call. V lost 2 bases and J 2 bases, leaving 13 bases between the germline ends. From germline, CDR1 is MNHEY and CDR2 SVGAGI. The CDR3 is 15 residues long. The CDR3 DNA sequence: TGTGCCAGCAGTTACGGAAGGACCGGAGCCTACGAGCAGTACTTC. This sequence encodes CASSYGRTGAYEQYF.

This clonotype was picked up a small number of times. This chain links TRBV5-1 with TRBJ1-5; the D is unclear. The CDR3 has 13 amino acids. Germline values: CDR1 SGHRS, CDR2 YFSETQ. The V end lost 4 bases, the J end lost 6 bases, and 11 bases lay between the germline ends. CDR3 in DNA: TGCGCCAGCAGCCTGGATGGAGTTCAGCCCCAGCATTTT. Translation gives CASSLDGVQPQHF.

The CDR3 DNA sequence: TGTGCCAGCAGCTGGGACAGGGGGCGAGAGACCCAGTACTTC. Translating it yields CASSWDRGRETQYF. V and J are TRBV7-9 and TRBJ2-5; 12 positions match TRBD1. CDR3 length equals 14 residues. CDR1 and CDR2 from the germline V gene are SEHNR and FQNEAQ (reference sequence). V dropped 4 bases and J dropped 4; count of bases not matched to a gene: 1.

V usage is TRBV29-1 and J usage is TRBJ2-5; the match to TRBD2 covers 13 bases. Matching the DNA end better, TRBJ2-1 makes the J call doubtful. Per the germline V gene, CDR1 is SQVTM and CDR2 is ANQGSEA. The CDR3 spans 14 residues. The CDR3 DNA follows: TGCAGCGTCCACACTAGCGGGGGGGCCAATGAGCAGTTCTTC. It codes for CSVHTSGGANEQFF.

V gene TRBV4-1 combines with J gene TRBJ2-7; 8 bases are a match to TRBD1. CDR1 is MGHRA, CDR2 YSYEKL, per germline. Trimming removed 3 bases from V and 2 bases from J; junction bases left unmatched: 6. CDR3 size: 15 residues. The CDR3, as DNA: TGCGCCAGCAGCCACGGACAGGGTCCGCCCTACGAGCAGTACTTC. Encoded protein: CASSHGQGPPYEQYF.

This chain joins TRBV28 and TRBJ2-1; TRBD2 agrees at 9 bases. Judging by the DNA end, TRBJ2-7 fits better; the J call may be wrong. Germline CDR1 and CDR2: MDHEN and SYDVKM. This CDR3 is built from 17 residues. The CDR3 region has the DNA TGTGCCAGCAGTTCCTTCCTTTATAGCGGGAGTTTCGACGAGCAGTACTTC. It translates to CASSSFLYSGSFDEQYF.

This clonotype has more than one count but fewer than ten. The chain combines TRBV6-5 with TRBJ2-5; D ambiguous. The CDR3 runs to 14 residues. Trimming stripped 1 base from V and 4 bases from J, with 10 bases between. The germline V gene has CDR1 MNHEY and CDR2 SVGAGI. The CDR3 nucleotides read TGTGCCAGCAGTTACTGGGCGTCCGGAGAGACCCAGTACTTC. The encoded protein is CASSYWASGETQYF.

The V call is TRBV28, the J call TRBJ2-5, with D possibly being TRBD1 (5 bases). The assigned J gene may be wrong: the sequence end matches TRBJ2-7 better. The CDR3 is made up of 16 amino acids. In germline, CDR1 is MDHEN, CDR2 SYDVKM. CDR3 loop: CASSLPQELLSYEQYF. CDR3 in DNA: TGTGCCAGCAGTTTACCACAGGAACTCCTATCCTACGAGCAGTACTTC.

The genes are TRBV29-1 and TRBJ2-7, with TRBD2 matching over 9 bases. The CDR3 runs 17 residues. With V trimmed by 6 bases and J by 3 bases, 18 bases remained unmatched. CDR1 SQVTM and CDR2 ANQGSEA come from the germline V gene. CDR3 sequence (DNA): TGCAGCGTCCGGGGCGCCGTTACTAGCGGGTCACTCTACGAGCAGTACTTC. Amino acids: CSVRGAVTSGSLYEQYF.

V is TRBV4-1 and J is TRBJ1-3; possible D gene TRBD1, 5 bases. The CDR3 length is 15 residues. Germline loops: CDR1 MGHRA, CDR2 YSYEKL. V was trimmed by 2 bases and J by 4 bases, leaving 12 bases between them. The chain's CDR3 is CASSQPTGRGNTIYF. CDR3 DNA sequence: TGCGCCAGCAGCCAACCTACGGGACGAGGAAACACCATATATTTT.

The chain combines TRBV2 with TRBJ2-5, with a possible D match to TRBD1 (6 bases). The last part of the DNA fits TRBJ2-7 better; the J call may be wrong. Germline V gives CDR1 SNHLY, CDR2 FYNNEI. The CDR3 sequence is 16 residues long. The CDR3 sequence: CASSEAWTVSSYEQYF. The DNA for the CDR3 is TGTGCCAGCAGTGAAGCGTGGACAGTCTCAAGCTACGAGCAGTACTTC.

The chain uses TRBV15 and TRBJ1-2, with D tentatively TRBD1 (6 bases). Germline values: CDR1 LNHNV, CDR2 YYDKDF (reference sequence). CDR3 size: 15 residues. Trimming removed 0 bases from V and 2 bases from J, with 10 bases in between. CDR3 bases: TGTGCCACCAGCAGAGATACAGGGCGGAACTATGGCTACACCTTC. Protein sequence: CATSRDTGRNYGYTF.

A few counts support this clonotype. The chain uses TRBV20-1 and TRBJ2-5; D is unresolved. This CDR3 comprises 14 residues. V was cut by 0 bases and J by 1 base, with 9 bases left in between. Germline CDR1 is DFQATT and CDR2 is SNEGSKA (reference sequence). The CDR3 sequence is CSARDNYGQETQYF. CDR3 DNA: TGCAGTGCTAGAGATAACTACGGCCAAGAGACCCAGTACTTC.

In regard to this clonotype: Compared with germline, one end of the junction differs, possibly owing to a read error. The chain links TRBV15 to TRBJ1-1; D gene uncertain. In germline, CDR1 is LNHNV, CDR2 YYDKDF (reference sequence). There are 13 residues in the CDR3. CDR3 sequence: CATSRAGSTEAFF. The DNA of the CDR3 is TGTGCCACCAGTAGAGCGGGGAGCACTGAAGCTTTCTTT. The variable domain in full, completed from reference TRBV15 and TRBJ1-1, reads DAMVIQNPRYQVTQFGKPVTLSCSQTLNHNVMYWYQQKSSQAPKLLFHYYDKDFNNEADTPDNFQSRRPNTSFCFLDIRSPGLGDTAMYLCATSRAGSTEAFFGQGTRLTVV.

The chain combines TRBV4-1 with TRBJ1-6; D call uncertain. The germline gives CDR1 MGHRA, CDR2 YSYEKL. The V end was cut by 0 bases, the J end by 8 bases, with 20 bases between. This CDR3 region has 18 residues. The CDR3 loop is CASSQDTGLGIDYSPLHF. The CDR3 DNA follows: TGCGCCAGCAGCCAAGATACGGGCCTTGGTATCGATTATTCACCCCTCCACTTT.

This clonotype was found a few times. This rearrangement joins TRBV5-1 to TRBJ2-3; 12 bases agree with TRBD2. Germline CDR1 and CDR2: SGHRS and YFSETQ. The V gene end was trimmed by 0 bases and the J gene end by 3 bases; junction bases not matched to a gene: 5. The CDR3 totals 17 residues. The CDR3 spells CASSLATTSGGTDTQYF. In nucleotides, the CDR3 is TGCGCCAGCAGCTTGGCCACAACTAGCGGGGGGACAGATACGCAGTATTTT.

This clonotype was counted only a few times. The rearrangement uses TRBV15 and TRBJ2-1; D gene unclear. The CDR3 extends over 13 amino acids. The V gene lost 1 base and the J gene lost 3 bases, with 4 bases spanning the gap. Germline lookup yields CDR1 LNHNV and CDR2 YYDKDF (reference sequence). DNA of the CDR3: TGTGCCACCAGCAGAGTCGACTACAATGAGCAGTTCTTC. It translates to CATSRVDYNEQFF.

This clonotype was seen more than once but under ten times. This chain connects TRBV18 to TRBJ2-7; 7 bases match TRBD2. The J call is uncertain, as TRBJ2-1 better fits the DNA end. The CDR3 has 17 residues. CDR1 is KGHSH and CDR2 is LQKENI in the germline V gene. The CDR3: CASSPTKGGRSYNEQFF. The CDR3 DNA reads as TGTGCCAGCTCACCAACGAAGGGAGGGCGTAGCTACAATGAGCAGTTCTTC.

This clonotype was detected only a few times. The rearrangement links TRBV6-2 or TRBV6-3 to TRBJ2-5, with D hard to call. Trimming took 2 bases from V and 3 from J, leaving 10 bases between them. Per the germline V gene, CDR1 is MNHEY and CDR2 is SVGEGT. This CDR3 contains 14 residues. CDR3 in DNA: TGTGCCAGCAGTTACATAGGGCCCGAAGAGACCCAGTACTTC. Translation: CASSYIGPEETQYF.

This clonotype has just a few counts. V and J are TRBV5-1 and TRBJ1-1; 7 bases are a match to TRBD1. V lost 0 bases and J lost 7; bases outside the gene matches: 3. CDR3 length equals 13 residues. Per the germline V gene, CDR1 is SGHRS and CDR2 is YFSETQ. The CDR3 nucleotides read TGCGCCAGCAGCTTGGAGGGGGCCGGTGAAGCTTTCTTT. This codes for CASSLEGAGEAFF.

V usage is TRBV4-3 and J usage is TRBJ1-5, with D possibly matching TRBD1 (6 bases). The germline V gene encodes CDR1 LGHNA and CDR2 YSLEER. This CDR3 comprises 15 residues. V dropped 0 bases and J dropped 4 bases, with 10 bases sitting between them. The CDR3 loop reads CASSQDHRGNQPQHF. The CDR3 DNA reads TGCGCCAGCAGCCAAGATCATAGGGGGAATCAGCCCCAGCATTTT.

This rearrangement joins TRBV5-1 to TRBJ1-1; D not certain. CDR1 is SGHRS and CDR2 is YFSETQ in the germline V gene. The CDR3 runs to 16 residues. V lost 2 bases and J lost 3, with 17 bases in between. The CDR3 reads CASSFGSNSPHTEAFF. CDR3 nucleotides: TGCGCCAGCAGCTTCGGTTCTAACAGCCCGCACACTGAAGCTTTCTTT.

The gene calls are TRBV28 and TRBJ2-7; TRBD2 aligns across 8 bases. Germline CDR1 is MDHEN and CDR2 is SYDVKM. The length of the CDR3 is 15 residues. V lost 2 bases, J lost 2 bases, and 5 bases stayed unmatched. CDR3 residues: CASSLVREGAYEQYF. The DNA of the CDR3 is TGTGCCAGCAGTTTAGTCCGGGAGGGGGCCTACGAGCAGTACTTC.

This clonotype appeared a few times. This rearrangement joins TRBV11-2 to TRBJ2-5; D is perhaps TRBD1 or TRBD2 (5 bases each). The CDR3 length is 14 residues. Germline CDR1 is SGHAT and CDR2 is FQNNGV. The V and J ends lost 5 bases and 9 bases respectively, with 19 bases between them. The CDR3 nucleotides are TGTGCCAGCAGCGCCCGGGACGGTGGTGGGGCCCAGTACTTC. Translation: CASSARDGGGAQYF.

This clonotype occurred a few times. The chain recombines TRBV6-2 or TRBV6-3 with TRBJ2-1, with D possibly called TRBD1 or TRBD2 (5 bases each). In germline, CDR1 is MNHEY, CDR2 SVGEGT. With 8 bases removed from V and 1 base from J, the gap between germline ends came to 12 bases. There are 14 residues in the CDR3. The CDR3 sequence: CASLRGDSYNEQFF. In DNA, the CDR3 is TGTGCCAGCCTACGGGGCGATTCCTACAATGAGCAGTTCTTC.

CDR3: CASSLEWGQNPWLSGANVLTF. CDR3 DNA: TGTGCCAGCAGCCTGGAGTGGGGACAGAACCCCTGGCTAAGTGGGGCCAACGTCCTGACTTTC. This chain connects TRBV11-1 to TRBJ2-6, with 7 bases matching TRBD1. With V trimmed by 5 bases and J by 3 bases, 22 bases remained unmatched. The CDR3 is 21 residues long. Germline V CDR1 and CDR2: SGHAT, FQDESV (reference sequence).

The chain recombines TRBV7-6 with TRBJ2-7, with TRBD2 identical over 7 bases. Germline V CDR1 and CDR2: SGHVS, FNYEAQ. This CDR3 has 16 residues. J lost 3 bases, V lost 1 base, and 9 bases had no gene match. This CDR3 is CASSLGASGEFYEQYF. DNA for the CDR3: TGTGCCAGCAGCTTAGGGGCTAGCGGTGAATTCTACGAGCAGTACTTC. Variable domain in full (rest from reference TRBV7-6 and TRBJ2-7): GAGVSQSPRYKVTKRGQDVALRCDPISGHVSLYWYRQALGQGPEFLTYFNYEAQQDKSGLPNDRFSAERPEGSISTLTIQRTEQRDSAMYRCASSLGASGEFYEQYFGPGTRLTVT.

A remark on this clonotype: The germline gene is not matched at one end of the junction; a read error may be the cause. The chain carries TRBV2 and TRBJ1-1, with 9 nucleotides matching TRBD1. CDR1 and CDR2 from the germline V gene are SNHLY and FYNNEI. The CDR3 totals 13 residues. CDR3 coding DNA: TGCGCCAGCAGGGGGACCGGGACAGGGAATGCTTTCTTT. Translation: CASRGTGTGNAFF. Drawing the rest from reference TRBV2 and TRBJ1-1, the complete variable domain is EPEVTQTPSHQVTQMGQEVILRCVPISNHLYFYWYRQILGQKVEFLVSFYNNEISEKSEIFDDQFSVERPDGSNFTLKIRSTKLEDSAMYFCASRGTGTGNAFFGQGTRLTVV.

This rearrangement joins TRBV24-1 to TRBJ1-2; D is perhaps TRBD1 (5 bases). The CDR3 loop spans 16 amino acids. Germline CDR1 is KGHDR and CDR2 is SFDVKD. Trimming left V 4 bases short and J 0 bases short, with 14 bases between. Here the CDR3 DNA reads TGTGCCACCAGTGAGGGGGACGCCGCTACTAACTATGGCTACACCTTC. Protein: CATSEGDAATNYGYTF.

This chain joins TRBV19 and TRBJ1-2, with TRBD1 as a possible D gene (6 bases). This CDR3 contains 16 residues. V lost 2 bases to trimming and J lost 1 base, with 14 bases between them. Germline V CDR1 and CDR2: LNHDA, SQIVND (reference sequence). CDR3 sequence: CASSILGAKYNYGYTF. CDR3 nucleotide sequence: TGTGCCAGTAGTATATTGGGGGCGAAGTATAACTATGGCTACACCTTC.